Each of the 8 T cell receptor beta chains below was sequenced from the same sample in a study of T cell clonotyping in hematopoietic cell transplantation. Produced via immunoSEQ multiplex PCR; TCRdb's table is partial and in-frame only. The sample has 35,000 to 45,000 clones, roughly 94% seen once. The sequencing sample was made of peripheral blood mononuclear cells. The receptor source for this set is a woman aged 45-65 years in good health. Some clones in this sample may be carry-over from other donors' samples.

The chain carries TRBV7-2 and TRBJ2-3; tentatively, D is TRBD2 (6 bases). In germline, CDR1 is SGHTA, CDR2 FQGNSA. Trimming shortened V by 5 bases and J by 0 bases, and 6 bases separated the two germline ends. The CDR3 has 13 residues. The CDR3 DNA is TGTGCCAGCAGCGGGACTAGCACAGATACGCAGTATTTT. Translation gives CASSGTSTDTQYF. The whole variable domain, remainder taken from reference TRBV7-2 and TRBJ2-3, is GAGVSQSPSNKVTEKGKDVELRCDPISGHTALYWYRQSLGQGLEFLIYFQGNSAPDKSGLPSDRFSAERTGGSVSTLTIQRTQQEDSAVYLCASSGTSTDTQYFGPGTRLTVL.

The V and J genes are TRBV5-1 and TRBJ2-3; the match to TRBD2 covers 9 bases. Germline V gene data show CDR1 as SGHRS and CDR2 as YFSETQ. The CDR3 has 16 amino acids. Trimming at V came to 3 bases and at J to 6 bases, leaving 11 bases not matched to a gene. The CDR3 protein is CASSSNWRGGLDTQYF. CDR3 nucleotides: TGCGCCAGCAGCTCTAATTGGCGGGGGGGCCTGGATACGCAGTATTTT. Full variable domain (missing parts from reference TRBV5-1 and TRBJ2-3): KAGVTQTPRYLIKTRGQQVTLSCSPISGHRSVSWYQQTPGQGLQFLFEYFSETQRNKGNFPGRFSGRQFSNSRSEMNVSTLELGDSALYLCASSSNWRGGLDTQYFGPGTRLTVL.

V gene TRBV6-1 combines with J gene TRBJ2-5; 12 bases match TRBD2. J was trimmed by 5 bases and V by 4 bases; bases with no gene match: 8. This CDR3 contains 16 residues. Germline V gene sequence: CDR1 MNHNS, CDR2 SASEGT. The CDR3 region has the DNA TGTGCCAGCAGTGCCGGGACTAGCGGGCCGGGTGAGACCCAGTACTTC. This encodes CASSAGTSGPGETQYF.

This sequence joins TRBV11-2 and TRBJ2-4; 7 positions match TRBD1. Germline CDR1 and CDR2: SGHAT and FQNNGV. The V segment lost 4 bases and the J segment 7 bases; nucleotides outside the gene matches: 10. The CDR3 covers 15 residues. The CDR3 is CASSSDRKRSNIQYF. CDR3 bases: TGTGCCAGCAGCTCGGACAGGAAGAGGTCGAACATTCAGTACTTC. The whole variable domain, filled in from reference TRBV11-2 and TRBJ2-4, reads EAGVAQSPRYKIIEKRQSVAFWCNPISGHATLYWYQQILGQGPKLLIQFQNNGVVDDSQLPKDRFSAERLKGVDSTLKIQPAKLEDSAVYLCASSSDRKRSNIQYFGAGTRLSVL.

This chain uses TRBV28 with TRBJ1-2; D not resolved. Trimming pared 1 base from V and 3 bases from J, leaving 9 bases between. The CDR3 extends over 14 amino acids. Germline CDR1 is MDHEN and CDR2 is SYDVKM. The CDR3 loop is CASSLSGQDYGYTF. CDR3 bases: TGTGCCAGCAGTTTATCAGGCCAGGACTATGGCTACACCTTC.

V gene TRBV18 combines with J gene TRBJ1-5, with 11 bases that match TRBD1. CDR1 and CDR2 (germline): KGHSH, LQKENI. With 2 bases clipped from V and 3 bases from J, the junction kept 3 bases outside the gene matches. CDR3 length equals 16 residues. The CDR3 protein is CASSPRGQGDNQPQHF. CDR3 nucleotides: TGTGCCAGCTCACCAAGGGGACAGGGGGACAATCAGCCCCAGCATTTT.

This rearrangement joins TRBV5-8 to TRBJ2-7; D is unresolved. V dropped 7 bases and J dropped 4 bases, with 18 bases sitting between them. The germline V gene encodes CDR1 SGHTS and CDR2 YDEGEE. This CDR3 region has 14 residues. The CDR3 is CASGPLGGWYEQYF. CDR3 sequence (DNA): TGTGCCAGCGGCCCCTTAGGCGGATGGTACGAGCAGTACTTC.

This clone was seen just once. CDR3 sequence reads: CASSLAGYGYTF. The DNA for the CDR3 is TGTGCCAGCAGCTTAGCGGGCTATGGCTACACCTTC. The J gene is TRBJ1-2, the V gene TRBV7-2; D unresolved. Germline values: CDR1 SGHTA, CDR2 FQGNSA. This CDR3 contains 12 residues. The V end lost 0 bases, the J end lost 4 bases, and 3 bases lay between the germline ends.